Shown below are 11 T cell receptor beta chains from a single sample sequenced in a study of T cell responses to AZD1222 COVID-19 vaccine. The repertoire was sequenced with immunoSEQ multiplex PCR; TCRdb's copy has only in-frame clones and lacks some. The table records fewer than 200,000 clones, around 90% of them present only once. The starting material was peripheral blood, obtained 28 days after the second AZD1222 dose. These receptor sequences come from an adult who received the AZD1222 COVID-19 vaccine.

The chain carries TRBV15 and TRBJ2-1; 10 bases are a match to TRBD1. The CDR3 spans 17 residues. Germline V lookup: CDR1 LNHNV, CDR2 YYDKDF (reference sequence). V trimming: 0 bases; J trimming: 10 bases; junction bases outside the gene matches: 12. CDR3 coding DNA: TGTGCCACCAGCAGAGAAAAAGCCGGGACAGGGGTTGGAGAGCAGTTCTTC. Its translation: CATSREKAGTGVGEQFF.

This clone was picked up one time. The genes are TRBV2 and TRBJ2-1; TRBD2 might be the D (7 bases). Germline V gene lookup returns CDR1 SNHLY and CDR2 FYNNEI. V was pared by 4 bases and J by 8 bases, with 15 bases between. This CDR3 comprises 14 residues. The CDR3 spells CASSVAGAGYEQFF. As DNA, the CDR3 is TGTGCCAGCAGTGTTGCGGGGGCCGGGTATGAGCAGTTCTTC.

The chain links TRBV5-1 to TRBJ2-3; D not resolved. CDR3 length: 12 residues. V was pared by 3 bases and J by 5 bases, with 7 bases between. The germline V gene encodes CDR1 SGHRS and CDR2 YFSETQ. The CDR3 DNA sequence: TGCGCCAGCAGCTATACAAAAGATACGCAGTATTTT. This gives the protein CASSYTKDTQYF.

CDR3 region: CASIPSGGAYNEQFF. CDR3 sequence (DNA): TGTGCCAGCATCCCTAGCGGGGGGGCCTACAATGAGCAGTTCTTC. V gene TRBV28 combines with J gene TRBJ2-1; TRBD2 matches at 12 bases. Unmatched junction bases numbered 3, after V lost 7 bases and J lost 2 bases. The CDR3 has 15 amino acids. CDR1 is MDHEN, CDR2 SYDVKM, per germline.

The chain links TRBV12-3 or TRBV12-4 to TRBJ1-1, with D possibly being TRBD1 (5 bases). V gave up 6 bases and J gave up 2 bases, with 10 bases separating them. This CDR3 is 13 amino acids long. Written as DNA, the CDR3 is TGTGCCAGCAGGCTAGGGGCTAACACTGAAGCTTTCTTT. Translating it yields CASRLGANTEAFF.

Turning to this clone: An end of the junction does not agree with germline; a read error may underlie this. This chain joins TRBV11-2 and TRBJ2-7; D tentatively reads TRBD1 or TRBD2 (7 bases each). The CDR3 has 14 residues. Germline V lookup: CDR1 SGHAT, CDR2 FQNNGV. The CDR3 protein is CASSFMGGGYAQYF. CDR3 in DNA: TGTGCCAGCAGCTTTATGGGAGGGGGCTACGCGCAGTACTTC.

This chain joins TRBV7-2 and TRBJ2-5; 8 bases align to TRBD1. V was clipped by 4 bases and J by 2 bases; unmatched bases: 12. CDR1 and CDR2 from the germline V gene are SGHTA and FQGNSA. CDR3 size: 17 residues. The CDR3 DNA reads as TGTGCCAGCAGCTGGGGGCTCAGGGGGCTACGGCAAGAGACCCAGTACTTC. Residues: CASSWGLRGLRQETQYF.

The rearrangement joins TRBV12-5 to TRBJ1-5; no clear D. The ends were cut back, 4 bases at V and 3 bases at J, with 7 bases in the middle. Germline lookup yields CDR1 LGHNT and CDR2 FRNRAP. The CDR3 spans 13 residues. Written as DNA, the CDR3 is TGTGCTAGTGGTTATACATTCAATCAGCCCCAGCATTTT. The encoded protein is CASGYTFNQPQHF.

The V call is TRBV18, the J call TRBJ1-1, with TRBD1 matching 9 bases. V was clipped by 0 bases and J by 6 bases; unmatched bases: 8. The CDR3 runs 16 residues. Per the germline V gene, CDR1 is KGHSH and CDR2 is LQKENI. CDR3 nucleotide sequence: TGTGCCAGCTCACCACCGACAGGGGGGAGAAGGGCTGAAGCTTTCTTT. It encodes CASSPPTGGRRAEAFF.

The V and J genes are TRBV6-5 and TRBJ1-1, with D unclear. V shed 2 bases and J shed 4 bases, with 11 bases lying between them. The CDR3 extends over 14 amino acids. Germline CDR1 MNHEY, CDR2 SVGAGI. The CDR3 loop is CASSYEFRGTEAFF. CDR3 nucleotide sequence: TGTGCCAGCAGTTACGAATTCCGGGGCACTGAAGCTTTCTTT.

The chain carries TRBV4-3 and TRBJ1-4; D possibly corresponds to TRBD1 (6 bases). The V gene's germline CDR1 is LGHNA and CDR2 YSLEER. Trimming stripped 4 bases from V and 1 base from J, with 16 bases between. The length of the CDR3 is 17 residues. CDR3: CASSLGAGLLTNEKLFF. DNA of the CDR3: TGCGCCAGCAGCCTGGGGGCAGGGTTGTTAACTAATGAAAAACTGTTTTTT.